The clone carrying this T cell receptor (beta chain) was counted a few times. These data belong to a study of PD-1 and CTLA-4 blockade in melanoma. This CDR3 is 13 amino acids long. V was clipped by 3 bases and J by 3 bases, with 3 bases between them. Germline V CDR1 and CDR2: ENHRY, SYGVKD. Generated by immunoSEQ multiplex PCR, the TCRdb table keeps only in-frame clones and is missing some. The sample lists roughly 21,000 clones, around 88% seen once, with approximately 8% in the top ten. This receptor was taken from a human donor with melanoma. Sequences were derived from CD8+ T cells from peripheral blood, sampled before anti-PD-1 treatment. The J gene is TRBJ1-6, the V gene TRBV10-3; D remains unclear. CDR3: CAISENYNSPLHF. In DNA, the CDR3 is TGTGCCATCAGTGAAAACTATAATTCACCCCTCCACTTT.